A single sample is the source of the 17 T cell receptor beta chains below, sequenced in a study of post-analysis software for immune sequencing data. Study findings and constraints: Elevated frequency relative to controls characterized several TRBV segments in patients, TRBV5-6, TRBV5-1 and TRBV20-1 among them.

No antigen has been identified for these receptors. Unique molecular identifiers were carried by the TCR beta cDNA libraries. Each CDR3 protein is one row after TCRdb ran MiXCR on the PCR reads. Among 750,000 to 950,000 distinct CDR3 sequences, about 43% were seen once, and the ten largest hold 4% to 5%. Sequences were obtained from blood. The receptors here all came from a girl aged 5-17 years with multiple sclerosis.

This clonotype occurred a few times. Written as DNA, the CDR3 is TGCGCCAGCAGTGATTGGGGACAGGGCAGTGGAGATACGCAGTATTTT. Amino acids: CASSDWGQGSGDTQYF. The chain couples TRBV10-2 to TRBJ2-3, with 9 bases identical to TRBD1. V dropped 3 bases and J dropped 5; count of bases not matched to a gene: 9. Germline V gene data show CDR1 as WSHSY and CDR2 as SAAADI. The CDR3 is 16 amino acids.

V and J are TRBV20-1 and TRBJ2-7; D remains ambiguous. Germline values: CDR1 DFQATT, CDR2 SNEGSKA (reference sequence). V was shortened by 2 bases and J by 0 bases, with 20 bases between the two germline ends. This CDR3 contains 17 residues. CDR3 coding DNA: TGCAGTGCTAGACCCCTAGACCCCAAGGCAAACTCCTACGAGCAGTACTTC. It translates to CSARPLDPKANSYEQYF.

This clonotype was counted between two and nine times. The chain recombines TRBV7-9 with TRBJ2-5, with a possible D match to TRBD1 (6 bases). Germline V gene data show CDR1 as SEHNR and CDR2 as FQNEAQ (reference sequence). CDR3 length: 17 amino acids. V was shortened by 4 bases and J by 2 bases, with 20 bases between the two germline ends. The CDR3 loop is CASSWDSDSTHQETQYF. The CDR3 DNA reads as TGTGCCAGCAGCTGGGATTCGGACAGTACGCATCAAGAGACCCAGTACTTC.

As regards this clonotype: Lacking the conserved final phenylalanine or tryptophan, this CDR3 likely reflects a read error. The chain employs TRBV20-1 and TRBJ2-1; D is tentatively TRBD1 or TRBD2 (5 bases each). V shed 0 bases and J shed 0 bases, with 15 bases lying between them. The CDR3 loop spans 17 amino acids. Germline CDR1 DFQATT, CDR2 SNEGSKA (reference sequence). CDR3 in amino acids: CSARDDGTGSSYNEQFL. The CDR3 coding sequence is TGCAGTGCTAGAGATGATGGGACGGGGAGCTCCTACAATGAGCAGTTCTTA.

CDR3 loop: CASSVTGQGILGEQYF. The CDR3 region has the DNA TGTGCCAGCAGCGTAACAGGACAGGGGATTCTTGGCGAGCAGTACTTC. The genes are TRBV6-5 and TRBJ2-7, with 9 bases matching TRBD1. This CDR3 region has 16 residues. V lost 6 bases to trimming and J lost 6 bases; unmatched junction nucleotides: 15. From germline, CDR1 is MNHEY and CDR2 SVGAGI.

This clonotype has more than one count but fewer than ten. The genes are TRBV5-1 and TRBJ1-2, with 9 bases identical to TRBD1. The CDR3 has 17 amino acids. The J segment lost 2 bases and the V segment lost 3 bases, leaving 11 bases of the junction unmatched. Germline values: CDR1 SGHRS, CDR2 YFSETQ. DNA for the CDR3: TGCGCCAGCAGCTCGGTCGGACAGGGGCTCCCGAACTATGGCTACACCTTC. Translation gives CASSSVGQGLPNYGYTF.

This clonotype appeared a few times. The chain combines TRBV5-1 with TRBJ2-7, with D perhaps matching TRBD2 (5 bases). Trimming stripped 1 base from V and 3 bases from J, with 8 bases between. The CDR3 is made up of 13 amino acids. The germline V gene has CDR1 SGHRS and CDR2 YFSETQ. The CDR3 reads CASSLSLDYEQYF. In DNA, the CDR3 is TGCGCCAGCAGCTTGTCACTAGACTACGAGCAGTACTTC. Combining the CDR3 with reference TRBV5-1 and TRBJ2-7 gives the whole variable domain KAGVTQTPRYLIKTRGQQVTLSCSPISGHRSVSWYQQTPGQGLQFLFEYFSETQRNKGNFPGRFSGRQFSNSRSEMNVSTLELGDSALYLCASSLSLDYEQYFGPGTRLTVT.

The chain joins TRBV29-1 to TRBJ1-1; D possibly corresponds to TRBD1 (6 bases). The CDR3 length is 13 residues. The V and J ends lost 6 bases and 1 base respectively, with 12 bases between them. Germline V gene lookup returns CDR1 SQVTM and CDR2 ANQGSEA. As DNA, the CDR3 is TGCAGCGTGCTGAGGGGGGGGAACACTGAAGCTTTCTTT. Translating it yields CSVLRGGNTEAFF.

The V gene is TRBV6-1, the J gene TRBJ1-5; no firm D call. Germline values: CDR1 MNHNS, CDR2 SASEGT. The CDR3 is 15 residues long. Trimming left V 1 base short and J 0 bases short, with 7 bases between. The CDR3 DNA reads TGTGCCAGCAGTGAAGGACGGAGTAGCAATCAGCCCCAGCATTTT. It specifies CASSEGRSSNQPQHF.

V and J are TRBV20-1 and TRBJ1-1; D might be TRBD1 (6 bases). The CDR3 is made up of 12 amino acids. Germline V gives CDR1 DFQATT, CDR2 SNEGSKA (reference sequence). The CDR3 here is CRPGGMNTEAFF. The CDR3 region has the DNA TGCAGGCCGGGGGGCATGAACACTGAAGCTTTCTTT.

This clonotype showed up just a few times. CDR3 bases: TGTGCCAGCAGCGTTAATAGCGGGATGGGGGTAGGCATTCAGTACTTC. Translation: CASSVNSGMGVGIQYF. The chain is built from TRBV9 and TRBJ2-4; 8 nucleotides line up with TRBD2. With V trimmed by 2 bases and J by 9 bases, 13 bases remained unmatched. The germline V gene encodes CDR1 SGDLS and CDR2 YYNGEE. This CDR3 region has 16 residues.

The chain couples TRBV5-1 to TRBJ2-1, with 8 bases matching TRBD2. Germline V gene data show CDR1 as SGHRS and CDR2 as YFSETQ. The CDR3 contains 17 residues. V gave up 2 bases and J gave up 0 bases; unmatched junction bases: 7. The CDR3, as DNA: TGCGCCAGCAGCTTCCCGGGACTAGGGAGCTCCTACAATGAGCAGTTCTTC. Translating gives CASSFPGLGSSYNEQFF.

This chain uses TRBV10-2 with TRBJ2-5, with D perhaps matching TRBD2 (5 bases). The V gene's germline CDR1 is WSHSY and CDR2 SAAADI. The length of the CDR3 is 15 residues. V lost 3 bases to trimming and J lost 5 bases, with 16 bases between them. CDR3 in DNA: TGCGCCAGCAGTGACCTGACGCGGGCTGGGGAGACCCAGTACTTC. Residues: CASSDLTRAGETQYF.

The genes are TRBV4-2 and TRBJ1-2; the D gene is possibly TRBD1 (6 bases). Germline V gives CDR1 LGHNA, CDR2 YNFKEQ. This CDR3 comprises 15 residues. Trimming shortened V by 1 base and J by 2 bases, and 11 bases separated the two germline ends. The CDR3 nucleotides are TGTGCCAGCAGCCAAGCTAACAGGGCCAACTATGGCTACACCTTC. It encodes CASSQANRANYGYTF.

The rearrangement joins TRBV24-1 to TRBJ2-7, with unresolved D. This CDR3 region has 12 residues. Trimming stripped 1 base from V and 5 bases from J, with 5 bases between. The V gene's germline CDR1 is KGHDR and CDR2 SFDVKD. The CDR3 loop reads CATSDLTNEQYF. CDR3 nucleotide sequence: TGTGCCACCAGTGATTTAACCAACGAGCAGTACTTC.

This rearrangement joins TRBV29-1 to TRBJ1-2; D remains unclear. The ends were cut back, 3 bases at V and 7 bases at J, with 9 bases in the middle. Germline lookup yields CDR1 SQVTM and CDR2 ANQGSEA. The CDR3 runs 11 residues. The CDR3 reads CSVEGRSGYTF. CDR3 sequence (DNA): TGCAGCGTTGAGGGCAGAAGTGGCTACACCTTC. Variable domain in full (rest from reference TRBV29-1 and TRBJ1-2): SAVISQKPSRDICQRGTSLTIQCQVDSQVTMMFWYRQQPGQSLTLIATANQGSEATYESGFVIDKFPISRPNLTFSTLTVSNMSPEDSSIYLCSVEGRSGYTFGSGTRLTVV.

The rearrangement links TRBV7-2 to TRBJ2-7; 7 bases align to TRBD2. The germline V gene encodes CDR1 SGHTA and CDR2 FQGNSA. The CDR3 totals 13 residues. V dropped 7 bases and J dropped 3; count of bases not matched to a gene: 6. The CDR3 loop is CASTPGGNYEQYF. The DNA for the CDR3 is TGTGCCAGCACCCCGGGAGGAAACTACGAGCAGTACTTC.